What follows describes a single T cell receptor beta chain. Its antigen remains unknown. V was pared by 5 bases and J by 8 bases, with 4 bases of the junction left unmatched. The CDR3 runs to 14 residues. Germline V gives CDR1 KGHDR, CDR2 SFDVKD. The data originate from a study of CD8+CD57+ T cells in acquired aplastic anemia. General study points: A significant difference in CD8+ Simpson's diversity between patients and controls was not found.

CD8+CD57+ cell expansion, shown by flow cytometry, had occurred in the patients selected for sequencing. For CDR3 and TCR beta VDJ profiling, genomic DNA was the template used. TCRdb reprocessed the reads with MiXCR, giving one entry per CDR3 protein. This table has about 160,000 distinct CDR3 sequences, 45% to 50% appearing once. The gene calls are TRBV24-1 and TRBJ2-1; 11 bases line up with TRBD1. The clonotype originates from a human donor with aplastic anemia. The sample consisted of sorted CD4+, CD8+, or CD8+CD57+ T cells (not recorded which) from PBMCs. Written as DNA, the CDR3 is TGTGCCACCAGTGGGACAGGGGGCTTGGATGAGCAGTTCTTC. Translated, it gives CATSGTGGLDEQFF.